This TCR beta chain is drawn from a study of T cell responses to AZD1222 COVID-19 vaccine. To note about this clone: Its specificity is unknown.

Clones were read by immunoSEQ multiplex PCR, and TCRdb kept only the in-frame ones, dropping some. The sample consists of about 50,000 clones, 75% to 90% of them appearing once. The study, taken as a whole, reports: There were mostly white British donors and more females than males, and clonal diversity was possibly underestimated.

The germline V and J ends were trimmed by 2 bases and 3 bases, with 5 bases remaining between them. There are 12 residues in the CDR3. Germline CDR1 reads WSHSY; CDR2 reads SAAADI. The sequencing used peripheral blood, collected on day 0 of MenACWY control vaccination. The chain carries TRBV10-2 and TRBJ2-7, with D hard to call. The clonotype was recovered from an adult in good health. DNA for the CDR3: TGCGCCAGCAGTGAGCAGATCTACGAGCAGTACTTC. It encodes CASSEQIYEQYF.